This TCR beta chain is from a study of blood T cell repertoires in COVID-19. Germline V lookup: CDR1 MNHEY, CDR2 SMNVEV (reference sequence). CDR3 length equals 14 residues. Trimming removed 6 bases at V and 0 bases at J, with 9 bases between. This table comes from immunoSEQ multiplex PCR, and its TCRdb copy is limited to in-frame clones, with some not included. The sample shows about 120,000 clones, 81% of them seen only once. The sample consisted of peripheral blood. The receptor's source is a human donor in a cohort sampled during active COVID-19. The rearrangement joins TRBV27 to TRBJ1-3, with unresolved D. The CDR3 here is CASSQRGSGNTIYF. The CDR3 coding sequence is TGTGCCAGCAGCCAGCGTGGCTCTGGAAACACCATATATTTT.